These T cell receptor beta chains were read from a single sample in a study of beta chain features in type 1 diabetes. The table came from immunoSEQ multiplex PCR; TCRdb's copy has only in-frame clones and leaves some out. The table has under 250,000 clones, about 15% seen once. Sequenced input: naive CD4+ T cells from blood. All receptors derive from a young man with type 1 diabetes. The CDR3 runs from the conserved cysteine through the conserved F or W. The D gene is left open where the match is weak. Clone size is given for some rows only: seen once, a few or many times, or a class if the clone is expanded.

d_call: TRBD1; j_call: TRBJ2-5; v_call: TRBV25-1; clone_size: NA; cdr3_aa: CASSVVGQGSETQYF; cdr3_nt: TGTGCCAGCAGTGTAGTCGGACAGGGTTCGGAGACCCAGTACTTC
d_call: TRBD2; j_call: TRBJ2-3; v_call: TRBV11-2; clone_size: NA; cdr3_aa: CASSPGLAGGRGTDTQYF; cdr3_nt: TGTGCCAGCAGCCCTGGACTAGCGGGGGGGCGAGGCACAGATACGCAGTATTTT
d_call: TRBD1; j_call: TRBJ2-7; v_call: TRBV19; clone_size: NA; cdr3_aa: CASSPGTGIPSYEQYF; cdr3_nt: TGTGCCAGCTCCCCCGGGACAGGCATTCCCTCCTACGAGCAGTACTTC
d_call: NA; j_call: TRBJ2-3; v_call: TRBV7-2; clone_size: few; cdr3_aa: CASSFLGVTDTQYF; cdr3_nt: TGTGCCAGCAGCTTCTTGGGAGTCACAGATACGCAGTATTTT
d_call: NA; j_call: TRBJ1-4; v_call: TRBV5-4; clone_size: few; cdr3_aa: CASSLGQQEKLFF; cdr3_nt: TGTGCCAGCAGCTTAGGACAACAAGAAAAACTGTTTTTT
d_call: NA; j_call: TRBJ1-2; v_call: TRBV25-1; clone_size: NA; cdr3_aa: CASSEYRGAQDGYTF; cdr3_nt: TGTGCCAGCAGTGAATACCGGGGGGCGCAGGATGGCTACACCTTC
d_call: NA; j_call: TRBJ1-2; v_call: TRBV7-9; clone_size: NA; cdr3_aa: CASSLPGNNYGYTF; cdr3_nt: TGTGCCAGCAGCTTACCGGGGAATAACTATGGCTACACCTTC
d_call: NA; j_call: TRBJ2-7; v_call: TRBV30; clone_size: few; cdr3_aa: CAWSWAADPYEQYF; cdr3_nt: TGTGCCTGGAGTTGGGCAGCGGACCCCTACGAGCAGTACTTC
d_call: TRBD1; j_call: TRBJ1-1; v_call: TRBV7-9; clone_size: NA; cdr3_aa: CASSWDRGSYTEAFF; cdr3_nt: TGTGCCAGCAGCTGGGACAGGGGAAGCTACACTGAAGCTTTCTTT
d_call: NA; j_call: TRBJ2-5; v_call: TRBV2; clone_size: NA; cdr3_aa: CASSENLGGETQYF; cdr3_nt: TGTGCCAGCAGTGAGAATTTGGGGGGAGAGACCCAGTACTTC
d_call: TRBD2; j_call: TRBJ2-3; v_call: TRBV12-5; clone_size: once; cdr3_aa: CASGLGGSADTQYF; cdr3_nt: TGTGCTAGTGGTTTGGGCGGGAGCGCAGATACGCAGTATTTT
d_call: NA; j_call: TRBJ1-1; v_call: TRBV6-1; clone_size: few; cdr3_aa: CASSAYGSVNTEAFF; cdr3_nt: TGTGCCAGCAGTGCCTACGGGAGCGTGAACACTGAAGCTTTCTTT
d_call: NA; j_call: TRBJ1-1; v_call: TRBV7-9; clone_size: few; cdr3_aa: CASSFMGSTEAFF; cdr3_nt: TGTGCCAGCAGCTTTATGGGCAGCACTGAAGCTTTCTTT
d_call: TRBD1; j_call: TRBJ1-3; v_call: TRBV19; clone_size: NA; cdr3_aa: CASSFGTASGNTIYF; cdr3_nt: TGTGCCAGTAGTTTCGGGACAGCCTCTGGAAACACCATATATTTT
d_call: TRBD2; j_call: TRBJ2-1; v_call: TRBV18; clone_size: NA; cdr3_aa: CASSRLAGGYNEQFF; cdr3_nt: TGTGCCAGCTCAAGACTAGCGGGGGGCTACAATGAGCAGTTCTTC
d_call: NA; j_call: TRBJ1-6; v_call: TRBV7-9; clone_size: few; cdr3_aa: CASKREESPLHF; cdr3_nt: TGTGCCAGCAAAAGGGAGGAATCACCCCTCCACTTT
d_call: NA; j_call: TRBJ1-1; v_call: TRBV9; clone_size: NA; cdr3_aa: CASSLGSPMNTEAFF; cdr3_nt: TGTGCCAGCAGCCTCGGGAGCCCCATGAACACTGAAGCTTTCTTT
d_call: NA; j_call: TRBJ2-7; v_call: TRBV27; clone_size: NA; cdr3_aa: CASSHQGTYEQYF; cdr3_nt: TGTGCCAGCAGTCATCAGGGCACCTACGAGCAGTACTTC
d_call: TRBD1; j_call: TRBJ2-7; v_call: TRBV6-6; clone_size: few; cdr3_aa: CASSYATGVSPYEQYF; cdr3_nt: TGTGCCAGCAGTTACGCTACAGGGGTATCACCCTACGAGCAGTACTTC
d_call: TRBD1; j_call: TRBJ2-2; v_call: TRBV18; clone_size: NA; cdr3_aa: CASSPPGQGAGELFF; cdr3_nt: TGTGCCAGCTCACCACCGGGACAGGGGGCCGGGGAGCTGTTTTTT
d_call: NA; j_call: TRBJ1-5; v_call: TRBV5-4; clone_size: few; cdr3_aa: CASSLNNQQPQHF; cdr3_nt: TGTGCCAGCAGCTTGAACAATCAGCAGCCCCAGCATTTT
d_call: NA; j_call: TRBJ2-7; v_call: TRBV2; clone_size: few; cdr3_aa: CASSEDRGLTSYEQYF; cdr3_nt: TGTGCCAGCAGTGAAGATAGAGGGCTTACATCCTACGAGCAGTACTTC
d_call: NA; j_call: TRBJ2-6; v_call: TRBV5-8; clone_size: few; cdr3_aa: CASSLSLQSSGANVLTF; cdr3_nt: TGTGCCAGCAGCCTGTCCCTACAGAGTTCTGGGGCCAACGTCCTGACTTTC
d_call: TRBD1; j_call: TRBJ1-3; v_call: TRBV7-2; clone_size: NA; cdr3_aa: CASSQWTGGNTIYF; cdr3_nt: TGTGCCAGCAGCCAGTGGACAGGTGGAAACACCATATATTTT
d_call: NA; j_call: TRBJ1-2; v_call: TRBV11-2; clone_size: NA; cdr3_aa: CASSKHRDISYGYTF; cdr3_nt: TGTGCCAGCAGCAAACACCGGGACATCTCCTATGGCTACACCTTC
d_call: NA; j_call: TRBJ1-4; v_call: TRBV19; clone_size: NA; cdr3_aa: CASSIVGEKLFF; cdr3_nt: TGTGCCAGTAGTATAGTCGGTGAAAAACTGTTTTTT
d_call: TRBD1; j_call: TRBJ1-1; v_call: TRBV6-5; clone_size: NA; cdr3_aa: CASSTDRGNTEAFF; cdr3_nt: TGTGCCAGCAGCACGGACAGGGGGAACACTGAAGCTTTCTTT
d_call: NA; j_call: TRBJ2-1; v_call: TRBV2; clone_size: NA; cdr3_aa: CASSEPNNEQFF; cdr3_nt: TGTGCCAGCAGTGAACCTAACAATGAGCAGTTCTTC
d_call: NA; j_call: TRBJ1-2; v_call: TRBV4-1; clone_size: few; cdr3_aa: CASSQTPVVTGSYTF; cdr3_nt: TGCGCCAGCAGCCAAACCCCTGTGGTGACGGGGAGCTACACCTTC
d_call: TRBD1; j_call: TRBJ2-7; v_call: TRBV5-1; clone_size: NA; cdr3_aa: CASSLGQGGEQYF; cdr3_nt: TGCGCCAGCAGCTTGGGACAGGGTGGCGAGCAGTACTTC
d_call: NA; j_call: TRBJ1-5; v_call: TRBV30; clone_size: NA; cdr3_aa: CAWSVRWAERGNQPQHF; cdr3_nt: TGTGCCTGGAGTGTTAGGTGGGCAGAAAGAGGCAATCAGCCCCAGCATTTT
d_call: TRBD2; j_call: TRBJ2-7; v_call: TRBV18; clone_size: NA; cdr3_aa: CASSIGLAEAYEQYF; cdr3_nt: TGTGCCAGCTCAATCGGACTAGCGGAGGCCTACGAGCAGTACTTC
d_call: NA; j_call: TRBJ1-2; v_call: TRBV4-1; clone_size: NA; cdr3_aa: CASSRAGQRPYGYTF; cdr3_nt: TGCGCCAGCAGCCGAGCCGGACAGAGACCCTATGGCTACACCTTC
d_call: NA; j_call: TRBJ2-2; v_call: TRBV2; clone_size: few; cdr3_aa: CASSESLNTGELFF; cdr3_nt: TGTGCCAGCAGTGAATCCCTGAACACCGGGGAGCTGTTTTTT
d_call: NA; j_call: TRBJ2-3; v_call: TRBV5-1; clone_size: few; cdr3_aa: CASSLDKSDTDTQYF; cdr3_nt: TGCGCCAGCAGCTTGGACAAGTCTGACACAGATACGCAGTATTTT
d_call: NA; j_call: TRBJ2-3; v_call: TRBV5-6; clone_size: few; cdr3_aa: CASSLGLADTQYF; cdr3_nt: TGTGCCAGCAGCTTGGGACTTGCGGATACGCAGTATTTT
d_call: NA; j_call: TRBJ1-5; v_call: TRBV5-1; clone_size: NA; cdr3_aa: CASSLDGGKNQPQHF; cdr3_nt: TGCGCCAGCAGCTTGGATGGGGGCAAAAATCAGCCCCAGCATTTT
d_call: NA; j_call: TRBJ1-2; v_call: TRBV9; clone_size: NA; cdr3_aa: CASSPNARGNYGYTF; cdr3_nt: TGTGCCAGCAGCCCCAACGCCAGGGGAAACTATGGCTACACCTTC
d_call: TRBD1; j_call: TRBJ1-1; v_call: TRBV5-1; clone_size: few; cdr3_aa: CASSGDRGNTEAFF; cdr3_nt: TGCGCCAGCAGCGGTGACAGGGGGAACACTGAAGCTTTCTTT
d_call: TRBD1; j_call: TRBJ1-4; v_call: TRBV9; clone_size: NA; cdr3_aa: CASSVNDRAEKLFF; cdr3_nt: TGTGCCAGCAGCGTAAATGACAGGGCGGAAAAACTGTTTTTT
d_call: TRBD1; j_call: TRBJ2-1; v_call: TRBV11-3; clone_size: few; cdr3_aa: CASSPTGDIYNEQFF; cdr3_nt: TGTGCCAGCAGCCCCACAGGGGATATCTACAATGAGCAGTTCTTC
d_call: TRBD2; j_call: TRBJ2-3; v_call: TRBV25-1; clone_size: few; cdr3_aa: CASLAGGTDTQYF; cdr3_nt: TGTGCCAGCCTAGCGGGGGGCACAGATACGCAGTATTTT
d_call: NA; j_call: TRBJ2-6; v_call: TRBV25-1; clone_size: NA; cdr3_aa: CASSESGRKSGANVLTF; cdr3_nt: TGTGCCAGCAGTGAATCCGGCAGGAAGTCTGGGGCCAACGTCCTGACTTTC
d_call: TRBD1; j_call: TRBJ2-1; v_call: TRBV5-1; clone_size: NA; cdr3_aa: CASGTGGINNEQFF; cdr3_nt: TGCGCCAGCGGAACAGGGGGGATAAACAATGAGCAGTTCTTC
d_call: NA; j_call: TRBJ2-5; v_call: TRBV6-5; clone_size: NA; cdr3_aa: CASSPPGLSQETQYF; cdr3_nt: TGTGCCAGCAGCCCCCCGGGACTTTCTCAAGAGACCCAGTACTTC
d_call: TRBD1; j_call: TRBJ1-1; v_call: TRBV18; clone_size: NA; cdr3_aa: CASSRQGHWGTEAFF; cdr3_nt: TGTGCCAGCTCACGACAGGGTCACTGGGGGACTGAAGCTTTCTTT
d_call: NA; j_call: TRBJ2-5; v_call: TRBV11-3; clone_size: few; cdr3_aa: CASSTRTAQETQYF; cdr3_nt: TGTGCCAGCAGCACAAGGACAGCTCAAGAGACCCAGTACTTC